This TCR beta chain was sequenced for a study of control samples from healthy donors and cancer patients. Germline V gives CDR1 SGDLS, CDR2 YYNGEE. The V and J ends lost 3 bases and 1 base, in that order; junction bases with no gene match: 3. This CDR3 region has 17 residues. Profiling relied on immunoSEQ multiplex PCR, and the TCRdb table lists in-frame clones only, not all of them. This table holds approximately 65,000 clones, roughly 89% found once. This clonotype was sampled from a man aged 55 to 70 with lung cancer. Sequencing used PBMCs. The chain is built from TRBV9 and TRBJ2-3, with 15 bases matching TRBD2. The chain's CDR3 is CASSAGLAGGRTDTQYF. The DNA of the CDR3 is TGTGCCAGCAGCGCAGGACTAGCGGGGGGGCGCACAGATACGCAGTATTTT.